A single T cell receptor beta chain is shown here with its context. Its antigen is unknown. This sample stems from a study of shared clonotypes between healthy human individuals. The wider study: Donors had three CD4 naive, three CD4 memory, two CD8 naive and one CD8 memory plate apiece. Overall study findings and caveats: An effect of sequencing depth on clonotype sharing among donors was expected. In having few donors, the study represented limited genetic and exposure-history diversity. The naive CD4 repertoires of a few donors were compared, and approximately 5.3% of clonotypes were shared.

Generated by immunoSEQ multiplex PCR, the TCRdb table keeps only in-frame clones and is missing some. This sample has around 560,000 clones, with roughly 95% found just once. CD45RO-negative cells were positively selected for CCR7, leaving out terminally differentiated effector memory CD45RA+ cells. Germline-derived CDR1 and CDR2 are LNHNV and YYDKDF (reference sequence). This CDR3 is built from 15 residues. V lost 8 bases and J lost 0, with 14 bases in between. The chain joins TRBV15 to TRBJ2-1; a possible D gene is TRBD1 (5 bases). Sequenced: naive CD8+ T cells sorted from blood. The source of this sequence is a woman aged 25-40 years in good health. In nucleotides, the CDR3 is TGTGCCACCTCTCACACAGGCAGCTCCTACAATGAGCAGTTCTTC. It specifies CATSHTGSSYNEQFF.